This T cell receptor (beta chain) comes out of a study of T cells after yellow fever vaccination. TCRdb re-called the 5' RACE reads through MiXCR, storing one row per CDR3 protein. The sample carries around 340,000 distinct CDR3 sequences, around 12% recorded once. The material sequenced was CD4+ T cells sorted from PBMCs, taken 15 days after the yellow fever booster vaccination. The receptor's source is a young man who received the YFV17D yellow fever vaccine.

The CDR3 nucleotides are TGTGCCAGCAGTCCGTGGGTAGCCCTCATTCAGCCCCAGCATTTT. Protein sequence: CASSPWVALIQPQHF. The chain joins TRBV12-3 or TRBV12-4 to TRBJ1-5; the D is unclear. Trimming took off 5 bases at V and 6 bases at J, with 17 bases between the two ends. This CDR3 has 15 amino acids.